The following is a TCR beta chain sequence with its context. Its specificity is not known. Germline V gives CDR1 LGHNA, CDR2 YNFKEQ. The CDR3 covers 15 residues. Trimming left V 0 bases short and J 8 bases short, with 14 bases between. Only in-frame clones appear in the TCRdb table, and some are missing; sequencing was by immunoSEQ multiplex PCR. The sample has roughly 35,000 clones, about 88% seen once. The data were obtained in a study of STAT3 mutations in large granular lymphocyte leukemia. General study findings and limits: Some patients had dominant TCR clones larger than their STAT3 mutant burden. Every T-cell large granular lymphocyte leukemia patient had at least one immunodominant TCR beta clonotype.

The receptor was derived from a human donor with T large granular lymphocyte leukemia. Some clones in this sample may be carry-over from other donors' samples. This chain links TRBV4-2 with TRBJ2-1, with D perhaps TRBD2 (6 bases). The sample was PBMCs. The CDR3 reads CASSQEDGGTDEQFF. As DNA, the CDR3 is TGTGCCAGCAGCCAAGAAGACGGGGGTACCGATGAGCAGTTCTTC.